Below, one T cell receptor (beta chain) is given with its context. This clone is a singleton in its sample. Its antigen is still unknown. Base-call qualities are not available, and no considerably larger clone is one nucleotide away. The data originate from a study of T cell repertoires and Cas9 in healthy adults (dated by TCRdb to between 2017 and 2018). With regard to the full study: Within the CD4 and CD8 compartments, SpCas9-reactive T cells were assessed for multi-effector potency, cytotoxicity and lineage determination. The study examined preexisting T cell immunity against the Streptococcus pyogenes Cas9 nuclease (SpCas9) used in CRISPR gene editing. Results the study describes overall, beyond this receptor: SpCas9-reactive regulatory T cells were reported to mitigate proliferation and function of SpCas9-reactive effector T cells in vitro.

All of the donors in the study were healthy humans. Receptor libraries were prepared by the immunoSEQ multiplex PCR assay. In TCRdb, the immuneACCESS table is reduced to in-frame sequences with V and J assigned. These tables do not hold every clone; where another copy was compared, an unresolved V gene accounts for under half, and the others remain unexplained. In this sample the table shows fewer than 25,000 clones, about 89% of which occur a single time. 1.5% to 1.7% of the sample is in the top ten clones. CDR1 KGHSH and CDR2 LQKENI are derived from the germline V gene. The junction carries 5 bases between V and J, which are trimmed by 2 bases and 1 base respectively. Spanning cysteine to phenylalanine, the CDR3 consists of 13 amino acids. Only the CDR3 DNA stays, 39 bases, in frame from base 1.

The V and J segments used are TRBV18 and TRBJ1-2; the D gene cannot be resolved reliably. Sequenced input: CD4+ effector T cells (CD127+, CD25-, CD137-, CD154-) from PBMCs; culture status not recorded. The sequence came from a human donor in good health. The nucleotides read TGTGCCAGCTCACCAGGCAGTAACTATGGCTACACCTTC. This gives the protein CASSPGSNYGYTF.